Described below is a single T cell receptor beta chain sequence and its context. Antigen unknown. Per the germline V gene, CDR1 is SEHNR and CDR2 is FQNEAQ (reference sequence). The length of the CDR3 is 13 residues. This entry has no DNA. These data come from a study of synovial regulatory T cells in juvenile arthritis. Study-wide findings and caveats: TCR diversity was lower in inflammation-associated blood Treg cells than in other blood Treg cells.

Assay: immunoSEQ multiplex PCR; the TCRdb copy retains only in-frame clones and omits some. The sample data list 9,500 to 10,000 clones. iaTreg cells were HLA-DR+ Treg cells. The sample comprised Treg cells from blood. The subset denotes: HLA-DR+ inflammation-associated blood Treg cells. The V gene is TRBV7-9, the J gene TRBJ1-2; TCRdb picks TRBD1, but there is no DNA to check that call. The receptor's source is a donor under 30 with juvenile idiopathic arthritis. The CDR3 loop is CASLRDTTYGYTF.